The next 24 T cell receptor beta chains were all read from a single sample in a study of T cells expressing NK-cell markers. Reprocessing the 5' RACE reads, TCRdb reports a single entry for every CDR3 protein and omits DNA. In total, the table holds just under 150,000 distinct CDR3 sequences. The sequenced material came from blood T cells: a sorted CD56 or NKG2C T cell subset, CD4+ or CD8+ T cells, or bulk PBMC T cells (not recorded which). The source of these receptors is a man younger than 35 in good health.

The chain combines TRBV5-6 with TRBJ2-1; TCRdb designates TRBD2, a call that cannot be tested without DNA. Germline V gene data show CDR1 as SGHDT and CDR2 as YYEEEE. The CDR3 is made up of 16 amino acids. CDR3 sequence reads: CASSPRGPESYNEQFF.

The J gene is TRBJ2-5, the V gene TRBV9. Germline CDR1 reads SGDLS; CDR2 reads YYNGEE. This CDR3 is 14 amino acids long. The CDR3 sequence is CASSDALGQETQYF.

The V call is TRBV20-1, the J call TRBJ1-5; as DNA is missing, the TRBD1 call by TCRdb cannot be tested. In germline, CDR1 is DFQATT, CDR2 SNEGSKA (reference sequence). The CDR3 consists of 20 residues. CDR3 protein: CSAGYRTPGKLYGSNQPQHF.

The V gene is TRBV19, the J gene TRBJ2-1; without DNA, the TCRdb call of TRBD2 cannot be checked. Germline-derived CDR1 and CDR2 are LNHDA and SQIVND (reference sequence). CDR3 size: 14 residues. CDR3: CASSVLAGDNEQFF.

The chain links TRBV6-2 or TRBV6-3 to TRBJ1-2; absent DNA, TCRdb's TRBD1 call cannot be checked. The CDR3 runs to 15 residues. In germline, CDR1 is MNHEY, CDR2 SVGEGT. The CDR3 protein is CASSYGDRATYGYTF.

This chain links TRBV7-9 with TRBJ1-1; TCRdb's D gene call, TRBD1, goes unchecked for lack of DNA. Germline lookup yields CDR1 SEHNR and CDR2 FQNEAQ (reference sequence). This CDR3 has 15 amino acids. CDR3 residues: CASSSQDRAGTEAFF.

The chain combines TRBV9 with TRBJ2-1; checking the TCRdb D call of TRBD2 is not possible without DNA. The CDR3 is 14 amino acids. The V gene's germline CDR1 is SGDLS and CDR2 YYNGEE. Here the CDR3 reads CASSTSGSLDEQFF.

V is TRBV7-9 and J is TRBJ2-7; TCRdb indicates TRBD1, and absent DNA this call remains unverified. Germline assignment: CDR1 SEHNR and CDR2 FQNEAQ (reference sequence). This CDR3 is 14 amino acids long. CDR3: CASSLADPGGEQYF.

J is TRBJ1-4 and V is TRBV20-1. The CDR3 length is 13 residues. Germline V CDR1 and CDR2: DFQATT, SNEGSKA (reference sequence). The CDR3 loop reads CSARTPGDEKLFF.

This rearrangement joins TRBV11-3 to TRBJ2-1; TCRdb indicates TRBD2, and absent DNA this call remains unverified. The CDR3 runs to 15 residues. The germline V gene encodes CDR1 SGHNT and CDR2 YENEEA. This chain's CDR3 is CASSTPGLPFDEQFF.

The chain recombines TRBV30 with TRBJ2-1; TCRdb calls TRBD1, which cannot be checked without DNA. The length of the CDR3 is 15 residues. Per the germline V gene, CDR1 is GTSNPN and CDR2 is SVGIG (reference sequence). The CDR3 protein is CAWSVGQGDYNEQFF.

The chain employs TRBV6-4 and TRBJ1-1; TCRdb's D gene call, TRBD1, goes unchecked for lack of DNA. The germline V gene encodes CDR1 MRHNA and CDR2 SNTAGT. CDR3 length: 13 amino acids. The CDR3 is CASRMGVNTEAFF.

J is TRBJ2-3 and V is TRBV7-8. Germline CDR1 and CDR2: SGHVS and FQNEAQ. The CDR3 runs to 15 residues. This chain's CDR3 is CASDNNFPSTDTQYF. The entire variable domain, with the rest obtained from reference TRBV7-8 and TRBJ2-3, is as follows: GAGVSQSPRYKVAKRGQDVALRCDPISGHVSLFWYQQALGQGPEFLTYFQNEAQLDKSGLPSDRFFAERPEGSVSTLKIQRTQQEDSAVYLCASDNNFPSTDTQYFGPGTRLTVL.

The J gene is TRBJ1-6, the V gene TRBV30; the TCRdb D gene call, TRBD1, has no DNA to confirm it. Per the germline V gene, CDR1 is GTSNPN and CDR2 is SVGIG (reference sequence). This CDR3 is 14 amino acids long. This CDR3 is CAWKAPRPNSPLHF.

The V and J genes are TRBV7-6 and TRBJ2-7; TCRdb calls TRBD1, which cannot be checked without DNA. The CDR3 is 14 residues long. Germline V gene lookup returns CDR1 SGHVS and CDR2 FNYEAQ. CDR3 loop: CASGLGTAAYEQYF.

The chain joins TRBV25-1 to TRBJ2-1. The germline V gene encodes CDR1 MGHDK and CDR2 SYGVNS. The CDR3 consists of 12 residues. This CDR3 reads CASSESWNEQFF.

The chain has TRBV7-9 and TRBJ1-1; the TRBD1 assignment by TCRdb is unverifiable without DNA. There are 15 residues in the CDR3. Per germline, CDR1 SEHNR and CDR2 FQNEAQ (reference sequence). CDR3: CASSIPGQGNTEAFF. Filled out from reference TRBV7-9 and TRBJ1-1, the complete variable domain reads DTGVSQNPRHKITKRGQNVTFRCDPISEHNRLYWYRQTLGQGPEFLTYFQNEAQLEKSRLLSDRFSAERPKGSFSTLEIQRTEQGDSAMYLCASSIPGQGNTEAFFGQGTRLTVV.

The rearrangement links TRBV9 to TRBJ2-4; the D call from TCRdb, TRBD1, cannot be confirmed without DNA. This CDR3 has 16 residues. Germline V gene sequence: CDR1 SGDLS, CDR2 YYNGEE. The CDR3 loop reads CASSVGQGLSKNIQYF.

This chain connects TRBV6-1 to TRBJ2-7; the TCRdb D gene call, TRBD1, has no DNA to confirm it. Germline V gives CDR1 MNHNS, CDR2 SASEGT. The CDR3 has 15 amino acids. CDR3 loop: CASSPSQGLSYEQYF.

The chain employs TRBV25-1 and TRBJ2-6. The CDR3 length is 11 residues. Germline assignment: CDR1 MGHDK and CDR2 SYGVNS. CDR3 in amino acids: CATQGANVLTF.

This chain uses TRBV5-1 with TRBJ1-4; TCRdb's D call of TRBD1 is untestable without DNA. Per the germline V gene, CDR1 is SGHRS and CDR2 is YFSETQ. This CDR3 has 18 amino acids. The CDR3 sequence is CASSSPQGDRGPGEKLFF.

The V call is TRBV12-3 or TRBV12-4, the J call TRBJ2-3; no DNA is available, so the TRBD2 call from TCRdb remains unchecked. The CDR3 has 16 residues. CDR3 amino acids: CASSPRTSGRPDTQYF.

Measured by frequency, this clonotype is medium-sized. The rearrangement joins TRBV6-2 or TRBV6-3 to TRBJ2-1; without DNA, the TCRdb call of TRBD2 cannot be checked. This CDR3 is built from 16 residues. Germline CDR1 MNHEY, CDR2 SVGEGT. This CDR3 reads CASRPPGLALQTGQFF.

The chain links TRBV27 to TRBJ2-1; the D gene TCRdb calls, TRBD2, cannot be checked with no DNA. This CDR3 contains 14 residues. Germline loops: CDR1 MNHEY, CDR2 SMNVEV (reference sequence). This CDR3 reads CASSLWQGIDEQFF.